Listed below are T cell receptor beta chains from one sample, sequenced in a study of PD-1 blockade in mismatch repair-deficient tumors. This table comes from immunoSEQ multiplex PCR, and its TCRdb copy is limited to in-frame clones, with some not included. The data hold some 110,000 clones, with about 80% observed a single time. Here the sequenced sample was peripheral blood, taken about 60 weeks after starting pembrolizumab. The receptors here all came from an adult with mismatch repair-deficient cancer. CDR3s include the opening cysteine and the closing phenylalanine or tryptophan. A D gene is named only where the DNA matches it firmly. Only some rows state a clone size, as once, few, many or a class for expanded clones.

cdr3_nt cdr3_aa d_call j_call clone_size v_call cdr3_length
TGTGCCAGAAGCACCGACATACTAGCGGGAGGACTAGAGACCCAGTACTTC CARSTDILAGGLETQYF TRBD2 TRBJ2-5 - TRBV5-3 17
TGTGCCAGCAGCGCTAGCGGGAGCTATGTCTACGAGCAGTACTTC CASSASGSYVYEQYF TRBD2 TRBJ2-7 - TRBV5-4 15
TGTGCCAGTAGGAAGAAACCAGGGGGCGCGAACACTGAAGCTTTCTTT CASRKKPGGANTEAFF TRBD1 TRBJ1-1 - TRBV19 16
TGTGCCAGCAGTGTAGCGGGAGGGCTTGAGCAGTTCTTC CASSVAGGLEQFF TRBD2 TRBJ2-1 once TRBV6-1 13
TGTGCCAGCAGTCCAGGACAGGGGCGGTACGAGCAGTACTTC CASSPGQGRYEQYF TRBD1 TRBJ2-7 - TRBV27 14
TGTGCCAGCAGCTTAGGGGGGGCGACTGAAGCTTTCTTT CASSLGGATEAFF - TRBJ1-1 - TRBV13 13
TGTGCCAGCAGTTCTAGCGGTCTTTTCTCCTACGAGCAGTACTTC CASSSSGLFSYEQYF TRBD2 TRBJ2-7 - TRBV6-5 15
TGTGCCAGCAGTGCACTACGGGAGGGCTCAGATACGCAGTATTTT CASSALREGSDTQYF TRBD2 TRBJ2-3 few TRBV6-1 15
TGTGCCAGCAGCCCCCCTAGTGGGTCTAATGAAAAACTGTTTTTT CASSPPSGSNEKLFF - TRBJ1-4 - TRBV5-5 15
TGTGCCAGCAGCTGGCCGGGCCGCTACGAGCAGTACTTC CASSWPGRYEQYF - TRBJ2-7 - TRBV5-5 13
TGTGCCTGGAGTGTACGGGCAACCAATGAGCAGTTCTTC CAWSVRATNEQFF - TRBJ2-1 - TRBV30 13
TGTGCCTCCTCACCTAGGGGGCGCACTGAAGCTTTCTTT CASSPRGRTEAFF TRBD1 TRBJ1-1 - TRBV30 13
TGTGCCAGCCATAGCGGGGGCTACGAGCAGTACTTC CASHSGGYEQYF TRBD2 TRBJ2-7 few TRBV6-5 12
TGTGCCAGCAGCCCTCTGACCGGGACGAGGGGGACCGGGGAGCTGTTTTTT CASSPLTGTRGTGELFF - TRBJ2-2 - TRBV7-9 17
TGTGCCACCATAAAGGACAGGGAACGCACTGAAGCTTTCTTT CATIKDRERTEAFF TRBD1 TRBJ1-1 - TRBV10-3 14
TGTGCCAGCAGCCCCTCAGACAGGGGCTACGAGCAGTACTTC CASSPSDRGYEQYF TRBD1 TRBJ2-7 - TRBV14 14
TGTGCCAGTAGTGTCGGGACAGTTCACAATGAGCAGTTCTTC CASSVGTVHNEQFF TRBD1 TRBJ2-1 - TRBV19 14
TGTGCCTGGAGCTGGGGGAGCTCCTACAATGAGCAGTTCTTC CAWSWGSSYNEQFF - TRBJ2-1 - TRBV30 14
TGTGCCAGCAGCAAAGCGGGGCCCTCCTACGAGCAGTACTTC CASSKAGPSYEQYF TRBD2 TRBJ2-7 - TRBV2 14
TGCAGCGTTTGTCAGAGGGACGCGTACAATGAGCAGTTCTTC CSVCQRDAYNEQFF - TRBJ2-1 once TRBV29-1 14
TGCGCCAGCAGCTTGGGTTTAGCGGGCCTTTACGAGCAGTACTTC CASSLGLAGLYEQYF TRBD2 TRBJ2-7 once TRBV5-1 15
TGTGCCAGCTGGACCTTGCACTATGGCTACACCTTC CASWTLHYGYTF - TRBJ1-2 few TRBV7-3 12
TGTGCCAGTAGTATGTATGCAGGGTCCCATGGCTACACCTTC CASSMYAGSHGYTF - TRBJ1-2 - TRBV19 14
TGTGCCAGCAGCGCGGACAGAAACACCGGGGAGCTGTTTTTT CASSADRNTGELFF - TRBJ2-2 - TRBV2 14
TGTGCCAGCTCATCCAGCGGGAGCTCCTACAATGAGCAGTTCTTC CASSSSGSSYNEQFF TRBD2 TRBJ2-1 - TRBV18 15
TGTGCCAGCAGCCCCCGGCCCCCGGGACAGTTCTCTGGGGCCAACGTCCTGACTTTC CASSPRPPGQFSGANVLTF TRBD1 TRBJ2-6 - TRBV7-2 19